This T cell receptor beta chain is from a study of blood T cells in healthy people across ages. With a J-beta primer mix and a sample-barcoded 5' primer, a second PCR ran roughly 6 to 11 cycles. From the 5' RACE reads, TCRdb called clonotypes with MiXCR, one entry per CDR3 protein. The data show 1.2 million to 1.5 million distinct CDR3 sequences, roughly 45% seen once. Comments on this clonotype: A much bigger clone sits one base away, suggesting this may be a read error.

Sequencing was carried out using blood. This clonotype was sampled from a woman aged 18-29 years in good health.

Here the CDR3 reads CATSTTDTQYF. DNA for the CDR3: TGTGCCACCAGCACCACAGATACGCAGTATTTT. This chain uses TRBV15 with TRBJ2-3, with D uncertain. Germline CDR1 reads LNHNV; CDR2 reads YYDKDF (reference sequence). Trimming shortened V by 4 bases and J by 2 bases, and 1 base separated the two germline ends. The CDR3 length is 11 residues.